These 30 T cell receptor beta chains share one sample of origin, sequenced in a study of T cell responses to AZD1222 COVID-19 vaccine. The data were produced by immunoSEQ multiplex PCR, yet TCRdb's version contains in-frame clones alone and is incomplete. This table has some 110,000 clones, around 89% appearing once. The material was peripheral blood, obtained 28 days after the second AZD1222 dose. The origin of the receptors is an adult who received the AZD1222 COVID-19 vaccine.

The V gene is TRBV21-1, the J gene TRBJ1-5. TRBV21-1 is recorded as a pseudogene. This CDR3 has 15 residues. CDR3 sequence reads: CASSKIRLTNQPQHF. The CDR3 DNA follows: TGTGCCAGCAGCAAAATACGGCTCACGAATCAGCCCCAGCATTTT.

This chain links TRBV6-1 with TRBJ1-1; no definite D call. The germline V gene has CDR1 MNHNS and CDR2 SASEGT. The V end lost 2 bases, the J end lost 4 bases, and 14 bases lay between the germline ends. The CDR3 runs 15 residues. CDR3 in DNA: TGTGCCAGCAGTGAATTTTCACGTCTTGGCACTGAAGCTTTCTTT. Protein sequence: CASSEFSRLGTEAFF.

V usage is TRBV4-1 and J usage is TRBJ2-7; 7 positions agree with TRBD1. Germline CDR1 MGHRA, CDR2 YSYEKL. The CDR3 sequence is 14 residues long. Unmatched junction bases numbered 6, after V lost 4 bases and J lost 3 bases. The CDR3 DNA reads as TGCGCCAGCAGCCCAGTTGCAGGGGGCTACGAGCAGTACTTC. The encoded protein is CASSPVAGGYEQYF.

This rearrangement joins TRBV13 to TRBJ1-3; no reliable D call. CDR3 length: 13 residues. CDR1 and CDR2 from the germline V gene are PRHDT and FYEKMQ (reference sequence). The V end was cut by 1 base, the J end by 7 bases, with 8 bases between. The CDR3 protein is CASSLAQFNTIYF. CDR3 sequence (DNA): TGTGCCAGCAGCTTAGCCCAATTCAACACCATATATTTT.

This sequence joins TRBV27 and TRBJ2-5, with D hard to call. V gave up 6 bases and J gave up 5 bases, with 16 bases separating them. Germline assignment: CDR1 MNHEY and CDR2 SMNVEV (reference sequence). The CDR3 extends over 14 amino acids. DNA for the CDR3: TGTGCCAGCAGCCTCCTTGGGGTTGGGGAGACCCAGTACTTC. Translated, it gives CASSLLGVGETQYF.

This clone was observed once. The chain is built from TRBV5-1 and TRBJ2-5, with a weak D call TRBD2 (5 bases). Germline V CDR1 and CDR2: SGHRS, YFSETQ. CDR3 size: 14 residues. V was cut by 0 bases and J by 4 bases, with 10 bases left in between. The CDR3 region is CASSLGESGETQYF. The CDR3 coding sequence is TGCGCCAGCAGCTTGGGGGAGTCAGGAGAGACCCAGTACTTC.

The chain uses TRBV14 and TRBJ2-3; 9 bases line up with TRBD1. V lost 4 bases and J lost 5; bases outside the gene matches: 10. Germline V gene sequence: CDR1 SGHDN, CDR2 FVKESK. The CDR3 loop spans 16 amino acids. The CDR3 coding sequence is TGTGCCAGCAGCCGGGGACAGGGATTTACGAGAGATACGCAGTATTTT. This translates into CASSRGQGFTRDTQYF.

V and J are TRBV19 and TRBJ1-5; 7 nucleotides agree with TRBD1. The CDR3 consists of 14 residues. The germline V gene has CDR1 LNHDA and CDR2 SQIVND (reference sequence). The junction had 4 bases not matched to a gene; V was cut back by 8 bases and J by 0 bases. This CDR3 is CASQTGYSNQPQHF. The CDR3 DNA follows: TGTGCCAGTCAGACAGGGTATAGCAATCAGCCCCAGCATTTT.

The chain is built from TRBV6-5 and TRBJ2-7; D unclear. CDR1 MNHEY and CDR2 SVGAGI come from the germline V gene. V was pared by 9 bases and J by 1 base, with 10 bases between. CDR3 length equals 12 residues. CDR3 in DNA: TGTGCCAGTGAGAACGGTTCCTACGAGCAGTACTTC. It is translated as CASENGSYEQYF.

The chain carries TRBV7-8 and TRBJ1-5; a possible D gene is TRBD1 (6 bases). The CDR3 has 15 residues. CDR1 and CDR2 from the germline V gene are SGHVS and FQNEAQ. V was cut by 4 bases and J by 4 bases, with 14 bases left in between. The CDR3 is CASSSHRVSNQPQHF. DNA of the CDR3: TGTGCCAGCAGCTCCCACAGGGTATCTAATCAGCCCCAGCATTTT.

This chain joins TRBV19 and TRBJ2-1; 11 bases align to TRBD2. The CDR3 sequence is 16 residues long. The trim removed 4 bases at V and 7 bases at J, leaving 9 bases unmatched. Germline CDR1 reads LNHDA; CDR2 reads SQIVND (reference sequence). DNA of the CDR3: TGTGCCAGTAGTACCGGGACTAGCGGAAGAAGGAATGAGCAGTTCTTC. It yields the protein CASSTGTSGRRNEQFF.

This clone was seen a handful of times. V gene TRBV3-1 (or the pseudogene TRBV3-2) combines with J gene TRBJ1-2, with 8 bases identical to TRBD1. Germline-derived CDR1 and CDR2 are LGHDT and YNNKEL (reference sequence). The CDR3 runs 14 residues. J lost 4 bases, V lost 4 bases, and 5 bases had no gene match. CDR3 region: CASSLAGGVYGYTF. For the CDR3, the DNA is TGTGCCAGCAGCCTAGCAGGGGGCGTCTATGGCTACACCTTC.

This chain links TRBV4-1 with TRBJ2-5, with 10 bases aligning to TRBD2. The germline gives CDR1 MGHRA, CDR2 YSYEKL. The CDR3 consists of 16 residues. V lost 3 bases, J lost 2 bases, and 6 bases stayed unmatched. The CDR3 DNA sequence: TGCGCCAGCAGCCACCTCGGACTAGCGGTTCAAGAGACCCAGTACTTC. This sequence encodes CASSHLGLAVQETQYF.

The chain carries TRBV7-9 and TRBJ1-2; 7 nucleotides match TRBD1. Germline values: CDR1 SEHNR, CDR2 FQNEAQ (reference sequence). There are 15 residues in the CDR3. The trim removed 0 bases at V and 7 bases at J, leaving 8 bases unmatched. The CDR3 DNA reads as TGTGCCAGCAGCTTAGCGCAAGGGGGCGCTTCTGGCTACACCTTC. It is translated as CASSLAQGGASGYTF.

This chain joins TRBV27 and TRBJ2-3, with 9 bases that match TRBD1. The CDR3 runs to 20 residues. CDR1 MNHEY and CDR2 SMNVEV come from the germline V gene (reference sequence). The junction had 19 bases not matched to a gene; V was cut back by 4 bases and J by 2 bases. The CDR3 loop reads CASSSPEDRGSAGPTDTQYF. The CDR3, as DNA: TGTGCCAGCAGTTCCCCGGAGGACAGGGGCAGTGCAGGACCCACAGATACGCAGTATTTT.

The rearrangement joins TRBV2 to TRBJ2-3; no definite D call. V was clipped by 3 bases and J by 4 bases, with 5 bases between them. Germline CDR1 reads SNHLY; CDR2 reads FYNNEI. This CDR3 comprises 12 residues. The DNA of the CDR3 is TGTGCCAGCAGTGAGACCCCAGATACGCAGTATTTT. Translated: CASSETPDTQYF.

V is TRBV27 and J is TRBJ2-7; 8 bases map to TRBD2. CDR3 size: 14 residues. With V trimmed by 2 bases and J by 2 bases, 2 bases remained unmatched. The germline V gene has CDR1 MNHEY and CDR2 SMNVEV (reference sequence). The CDR3 here is CASSLSGRTYEQYF. The DNA for the CDR3 is TGTGCCAGCAGTTTAAGCGGGAGAACCTACGAGCAGTACTTC.

This rearrangement joins TRBV6-1 to TRBJ2-7, with D perhaps TRBD1 (5 bases). The V gene's germline CDR1 is MNHNS and CDR2 SASEGT. The CDR3 is 14 amino acids. The V end was cut by 2 bases, the J end by 2 bases, with 10 bases between. The DNA of the CDR3 is TGTGCCAGCAGTGAACTCCCAGGGACCTACGAGCAGTACTTC. This sequence encodes CASSELPGTYEQYF.

CDR3 in amino acids: CASSLVGGNQPQHF. CDR3 nucleotides: TGCGCCAGCAGCTTGGTGGGGGGAAATCAGCCCCAGCATTTT. V is TRBV5-1 and J is TRBJ1-5, with TRBD1 as a possible D gene (5 bases). The CDR3 length is 14 residues. V was shortened by 0 bases and J by 4 bases, with 8 bases between the two germline ends. The germline V gene encodes CDR1 SGHRS and CDR2 YFSETQ.

This chain connects TRBV7-9 to TRBJ2-5; the match to TRBD2 covers 10 bases. V lost 7 bases to trimming and J lost 2 bases; unmatched junction nucleotides: 7. This CDR3 is 15 amino acids long. Germline CDR1 reads SEHNR; CDR2 reads FQNEAQ (reference sequence). CDR3 DNA: TGTGCCAGCACCGCCGGACTAGCGGAGCAAGAGACCCAGTACTTC. It yields the protein CASTAGLAEQETQYF.

The gene calls are TRBV3-1 (or the pseudogene TRBV3-2) and TRBJ1-3; D is perhaps TRBD1 (5 bases). Germline loops: CDR1 LGHDT, CDR2 YNNKEL (reference sequence). The CDR3 is 14 residues long. The V end lost 2 bases, the J end lost 2 bases, and 7 bases lay between the germline ends. The CDR3 DNA is TGTGCCAGCAGCCAAACGGACACTGGAAACACCATATATTTT. Protein product: CASSQTDTGNTIYF.

The chain joins TRBV7-2 to TRBJ2-7; 11 nucleotides align to TRBD2. This CDR3 comprises 16 residues. Per the germline V gene, CDR1 is SGHTA and CDR2 is FQGNSA. Trimming took 5 bases from V and 1 from J; bases not matched to a gene: 7. In DNA form, the CDR3 reads TGTGCCAGCAGCACTAGCGGGGGCAAAACATCCTACGAGCAGTACTTC. It translates to CASSTSGGKTSYEQYF.

This clone was detected once. This chain joins TRBV28 and TRBJ1-1, with 10 bases lining up with TRBD1. V was clipped by 5 bases and J by 2 bases; unmatched bases: 11. CDR3 length: 17 residues. Germline loops: CDR1 MDHEN, CDR2 SYDVKM. CDR3 amino acids: CASSRWTGGVGNTEAFF. CDR3 nucleotide sequence: TGTGCCAGCAGTCGCTGGACAGGGGGGGTCGGTAACACTGAAGCTTTCTTT.

The rearrangement uses TRBV7-9 and TRBJ2-1; D is unresolved. The V gene's germline CDR1 is SEHNR and CDR2 FQNEAQ (reference sequence). V lost 5 bases to trimming and J lost 6 bases, with 20 bases between them. The length of the CDR3 is 16 residues. CDR3: CASSRVVGSMTNEQFF. Here the CDR3 DNA reads TGTGCCAGCAGCCGTGTGGTAGGGTCTATGACCAATGAGCAGTTCTTC.

This clone has only one observation. The rearrangement links TRBV6-5 to TRBJ1-6; 8 bases are shared with TRBD1. The germline CDR1 and CDR2 sequences are MNHEY and SVGAGI. This CDR3 has 16 amino acids. After removal of 0 bases from V and 7 bases from J, the junction contained 5 bases not matched to a gene. DNA of the CDR3: TGTGCCAGCAGTTACTCGTTACAGGGGGGGAATTCACCCCTCCACTTT. This sequence encodes CASSYSLQGGNSPLHF.

CDR3 region: CASSNSGNSNQPQHF. CDR3 DNA sequence: TGTGCCAGTAGTAATTCGGGCAATAGCAATCAGCCCCAGCATTTT. V and J are TRBV19 and TRBJ1-5, with D hard to call. The CDR3 is 15 amino acids. Germline values: CDR1 LNHDA, CDR2 SQIVND (reference sequence). V was shortened by 4 bases and J by 0 bases, with 10 bases between the two germline ends.

The V and J genes are TRBV3-1 (or the pseudogene TRBV3-2) and TRBJ1-2; 7 bases line up with TRBD1. The trim removed 4 bases at V and 7 bases at J, leaving 0 bases unmatched. CDR3 length: 11 residues. Germline CDR1 and CDR2: LGHDT and YNNKEL (reference sequence). The CDR3 loop is CASSPGGGYTF. CDR3 DNA sequence: TGTGCCAGCAGCCCAGGGGGTGGCTACACCTTC.

This chain links TRBV19 with TRBJ2-1; 7 bases are a match to TRBD2. The CDR3 covers 14 residues. Germline CDR1 and CDR2: LNHDA and SQIVND (reference sequence). The J segment lost 6 bases and the V segment lost 6 bases, leaving 8 bases of the junction unmatched. The CDR3 DNA is TGTGCCAGTAGCGGGACTATGGCTTCCAATGAGCAGTTCTTC. It yields the protein CASSGTMASNEQFF.

The rearrangement links TRBV27 to TRBJ1-1; a possible D gene is TRBD1 (6 bases). Deletions cut 3 bases from V and 4 bases from J, with 12 bases between. This CDR3 contains 14 residues. Germline CDR1 reads MNHEY; CDR2 reads SMNVEV (reference sequence). CDR3 sequence (DNA): TGTGCCAGCAGTTTGACAACAGGGAGCACTGAAGCTTTCTTT. Translated: CASSLTTGSTEAFF.

The rearrangement uses TRBV24-1 and TRBJ2-3; D is possibly TRBD2 (6 bases). The CDR3 has 14 residues. Germline CDR1 is KGHDR and CDR2 is SFDVKD. Trimming took off 5 bases at V and 5 bases at J, with 13 bases between the two ends. CDR3 sequence (DNA): TGTGCCACCAGTGGTTTCCCGGGGGAAGATACGCAGTATTTT. Translation: CATSGFPGEDTQYF.